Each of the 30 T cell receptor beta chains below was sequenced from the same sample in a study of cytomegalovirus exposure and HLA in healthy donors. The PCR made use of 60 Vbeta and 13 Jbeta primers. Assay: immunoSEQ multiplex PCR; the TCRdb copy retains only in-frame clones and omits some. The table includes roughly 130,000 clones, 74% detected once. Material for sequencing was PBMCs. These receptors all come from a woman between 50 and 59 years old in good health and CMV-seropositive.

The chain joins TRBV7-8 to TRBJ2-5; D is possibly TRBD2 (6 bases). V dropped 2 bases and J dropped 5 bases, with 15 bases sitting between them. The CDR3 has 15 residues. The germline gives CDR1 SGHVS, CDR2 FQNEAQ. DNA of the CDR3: TGTGCCAGCAGCTTACGAACTGGGAGGAGGGAGACCCAGTACTTC. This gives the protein CASSLRTGRRETQYF.

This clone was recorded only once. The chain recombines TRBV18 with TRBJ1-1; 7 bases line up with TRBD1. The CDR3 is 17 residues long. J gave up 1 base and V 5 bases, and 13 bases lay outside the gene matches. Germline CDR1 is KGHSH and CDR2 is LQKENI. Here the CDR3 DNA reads TGTGCCAGCTCAACGCTACAGGGGTCCTACTCGAACACTGAAGCTTTCTTT. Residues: CASSTLQGSYSNTEAFF.

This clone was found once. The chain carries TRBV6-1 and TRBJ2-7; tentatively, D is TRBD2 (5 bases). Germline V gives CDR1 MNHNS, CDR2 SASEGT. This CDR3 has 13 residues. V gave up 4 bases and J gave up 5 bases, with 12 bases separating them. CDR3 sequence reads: CASSVFWRDEQYF. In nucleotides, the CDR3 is TGTGCCAGCAGTGTTTTTTGGCGGGACGAGCAGTACTTC.

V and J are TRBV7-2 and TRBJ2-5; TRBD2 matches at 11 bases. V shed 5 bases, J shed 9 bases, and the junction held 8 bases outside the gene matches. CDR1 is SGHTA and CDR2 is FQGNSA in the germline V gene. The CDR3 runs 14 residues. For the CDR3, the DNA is TGTGCCAGCAGCGAAACTAGCGGGGGAAGAGCCCAGTACTTC. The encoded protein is CASSETSGGRAQYF. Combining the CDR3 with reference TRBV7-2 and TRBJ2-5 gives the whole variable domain GAGVSQSPSNKVTEKGKDVELRCDPISGHTALYWYRQSLGQGLEFLIYFQGNSAPDKSGLPSDRFSAERTGGSVSTLTIQRTQQEDSAVYLCASSETSGGRAQYFGPGTRLLVL.

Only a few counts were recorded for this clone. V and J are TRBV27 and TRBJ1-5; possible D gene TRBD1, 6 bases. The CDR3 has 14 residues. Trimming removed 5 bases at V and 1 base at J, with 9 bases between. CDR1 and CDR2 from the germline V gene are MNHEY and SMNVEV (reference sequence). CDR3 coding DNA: TGTGCCAGCAGTGTACAGGGAAGCAATCAGCCCCAGCATTTT. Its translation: CASSVQGSNQPQHF.

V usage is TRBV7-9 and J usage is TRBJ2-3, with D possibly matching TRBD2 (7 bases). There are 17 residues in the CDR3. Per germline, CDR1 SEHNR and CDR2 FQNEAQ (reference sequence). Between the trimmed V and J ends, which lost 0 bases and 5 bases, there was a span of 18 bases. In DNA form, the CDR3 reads TGTGCCAGCAGCTTAGCCCTTGGGGGGGCCTCTGGAGATACGCAGTATTTT. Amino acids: CASSLALGGASGDTQYF. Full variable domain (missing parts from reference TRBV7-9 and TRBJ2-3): DTGVSQNPRHKITKRGQNVTFRCDPISEHNRLYWYRQTLGQGPEFLTYFQNEAQLEKSRLLSDRFSAERPKGSFSTLEIQRTEQGDSAMYLCASSLALGGASGDTQYFGPGTRLTVL.

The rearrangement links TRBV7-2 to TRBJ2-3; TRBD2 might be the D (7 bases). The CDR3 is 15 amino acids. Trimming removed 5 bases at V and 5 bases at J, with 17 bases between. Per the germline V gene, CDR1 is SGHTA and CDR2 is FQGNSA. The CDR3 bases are TGTGCCAGCAGCCGAGACGGGGGGCCCGTAGATACGCAGTATTTT. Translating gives CASSRDGGPVDTQYF.

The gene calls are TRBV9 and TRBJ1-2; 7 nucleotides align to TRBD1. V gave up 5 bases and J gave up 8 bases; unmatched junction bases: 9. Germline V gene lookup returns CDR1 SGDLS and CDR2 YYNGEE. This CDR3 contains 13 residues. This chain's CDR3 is CASRPTGSGGYTF. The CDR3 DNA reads TGTGCCAGCAGGCCGACAGGGTCGGGAGGCTACACCTTC.

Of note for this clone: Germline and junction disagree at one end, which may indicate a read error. Here the CDR3 DNA reads TGCGCCAGCAGCCTGAGCGGGGGGGCCGACACCGGGGAGCCGTTTTTT. This gives the protein CASSLSGGADTGEPFF. The chain combines TRBV4-3 with TRBJ2-2, with TRBD2 matching 10 bases. The CDR3 extends over 16 amino acids. The germline gives CDR1 LGHNA, CDR2 YSLEER.

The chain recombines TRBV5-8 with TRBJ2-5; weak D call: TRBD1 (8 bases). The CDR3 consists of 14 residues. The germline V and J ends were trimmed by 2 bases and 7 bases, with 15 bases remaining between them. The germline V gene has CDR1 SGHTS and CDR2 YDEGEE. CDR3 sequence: CASSLRTGRGTQYF. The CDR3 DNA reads TGTGCCAGCAGCTTACGGACAGGGAGGGGGACCCAGTACTTC.

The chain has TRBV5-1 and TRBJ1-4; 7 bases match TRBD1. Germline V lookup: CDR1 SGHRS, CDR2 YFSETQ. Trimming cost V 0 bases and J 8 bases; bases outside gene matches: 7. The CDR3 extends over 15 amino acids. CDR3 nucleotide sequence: TGCGCCAGCAGCTTGGAAGGGGGCTGGGAGGAAAAACTGTTTTTT. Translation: CASSLEGGWEEKLFF.

CDR3 DNA sequence: TGTGCCAGCAGCCCGCGACTAGCGGGGGGGCGCAATGAGCAGTTCTTC. Residues: CASSPRLAGGRNEQFF. The gene calls are TRBV27 and TRBJ2-1; 14 bases are shared with TRBD2. The CDR3 has 16 amino acids. V shed 6 bases, J shed 6 bases, and the junction held 7 bases outside the gene matches. CDR1 and CDR2 (germline): MNHEY, SMNVEV (reference sequence).

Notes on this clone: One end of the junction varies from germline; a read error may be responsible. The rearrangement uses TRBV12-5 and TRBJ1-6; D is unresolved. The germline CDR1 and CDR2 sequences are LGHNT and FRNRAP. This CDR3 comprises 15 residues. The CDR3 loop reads CASGLAGGYSSPLHF. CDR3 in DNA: TGTGCTAGTGGTTTGGCGGGAGGGTATAGTTCACCCCTCCACTTT.

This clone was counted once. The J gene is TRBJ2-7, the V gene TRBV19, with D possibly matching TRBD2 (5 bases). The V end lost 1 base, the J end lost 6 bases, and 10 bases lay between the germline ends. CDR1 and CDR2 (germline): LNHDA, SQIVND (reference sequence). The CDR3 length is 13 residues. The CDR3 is CASSIVDGGEQYF. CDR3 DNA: TGTGCCAGTAGTATAGTCGACGGAGGCGAGCAGTACTTC.

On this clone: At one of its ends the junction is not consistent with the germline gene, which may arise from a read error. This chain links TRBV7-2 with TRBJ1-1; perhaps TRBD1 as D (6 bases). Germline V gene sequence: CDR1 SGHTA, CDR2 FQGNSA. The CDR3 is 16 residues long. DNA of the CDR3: TGTGCCCGCAGCTTAAACCCGTCAGGGGCGAACACTGAAGCTTTCTTT. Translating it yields CARSLNPSGANTEAFF.

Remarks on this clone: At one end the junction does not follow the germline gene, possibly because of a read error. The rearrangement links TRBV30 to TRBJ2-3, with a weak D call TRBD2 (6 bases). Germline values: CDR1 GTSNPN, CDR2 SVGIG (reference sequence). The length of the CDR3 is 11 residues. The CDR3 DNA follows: TGTGCCTGGAGAACGGGGGATACGCGGTATTTT. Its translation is CAWRTGDTRYF.

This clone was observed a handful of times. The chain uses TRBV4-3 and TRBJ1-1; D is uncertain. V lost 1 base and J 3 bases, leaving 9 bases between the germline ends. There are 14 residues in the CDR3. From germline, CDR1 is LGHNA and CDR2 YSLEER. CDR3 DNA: TGCGCCAGCAGCCAAGTTAGGAGAGACACTGAAGCTTTCTTT. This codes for CASSQVRRDTEAFF.

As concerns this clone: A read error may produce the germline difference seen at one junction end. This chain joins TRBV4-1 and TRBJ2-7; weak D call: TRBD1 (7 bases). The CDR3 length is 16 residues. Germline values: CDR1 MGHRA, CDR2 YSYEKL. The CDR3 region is CARSPSQGRMPYEQYF. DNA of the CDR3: TGCGCCCGCAGCCCATCACAGGGGAGGATGCCCTACGAGCAGTACTTC.

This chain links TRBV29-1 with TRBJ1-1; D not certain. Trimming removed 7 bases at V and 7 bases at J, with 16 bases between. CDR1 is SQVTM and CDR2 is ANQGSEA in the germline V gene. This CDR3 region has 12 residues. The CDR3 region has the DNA TGCAGCGGGGGAGAGGTCGCGAGTGAAGCTTTCTTT. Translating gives CSGGEVASEAFF.

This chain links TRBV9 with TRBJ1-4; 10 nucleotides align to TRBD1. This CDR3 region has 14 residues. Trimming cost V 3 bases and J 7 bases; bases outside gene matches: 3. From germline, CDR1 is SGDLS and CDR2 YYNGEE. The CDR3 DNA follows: TGTGCCAGCAGCGGGCGGGACAGGGGTGAAAAACTGTTTTTT. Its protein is CASSGRDRGEKLFF.

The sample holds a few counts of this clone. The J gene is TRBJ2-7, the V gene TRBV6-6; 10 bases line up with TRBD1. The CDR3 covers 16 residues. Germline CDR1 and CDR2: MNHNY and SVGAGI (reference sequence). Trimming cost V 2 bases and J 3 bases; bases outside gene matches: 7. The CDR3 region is CASSYTLGQGDYEQYF. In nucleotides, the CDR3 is TGTGCCAGCAGTTACACATTAGGACAGGGGGACTACGAGCAGTACTTC.

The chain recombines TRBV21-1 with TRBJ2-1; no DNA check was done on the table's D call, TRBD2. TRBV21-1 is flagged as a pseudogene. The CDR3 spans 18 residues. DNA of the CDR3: TGTGCCAGCAGCAAAGGCCCTAGCGGGGGGAGCTCCTACAATGAGCAGTTCTTC. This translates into CASSKGPSGGSSYNEQFF.

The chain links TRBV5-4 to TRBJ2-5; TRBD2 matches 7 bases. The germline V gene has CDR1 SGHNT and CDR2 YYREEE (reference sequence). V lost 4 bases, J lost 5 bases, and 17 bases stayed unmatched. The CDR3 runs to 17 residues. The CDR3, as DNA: TGTGCCAGCAGCACAGGACGTCCCGGGGGGAGCGGGGAGACCCAGTACTTC. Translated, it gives CASSTGRPGGSGETQYF.

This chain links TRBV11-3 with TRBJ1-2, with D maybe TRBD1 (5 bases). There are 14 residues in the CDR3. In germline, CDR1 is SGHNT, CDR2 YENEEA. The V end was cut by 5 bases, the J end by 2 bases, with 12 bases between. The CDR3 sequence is CASSGVGVNYGYTF. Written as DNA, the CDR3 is TGTGCCAGCAGCGGCGTAGGGGTCAACTATGGCTACACCTTC.

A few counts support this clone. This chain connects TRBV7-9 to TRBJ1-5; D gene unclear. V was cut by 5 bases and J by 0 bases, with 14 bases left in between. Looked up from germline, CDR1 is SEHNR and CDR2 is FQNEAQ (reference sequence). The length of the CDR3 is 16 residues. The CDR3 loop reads CASSPPDSPSNQPQHF. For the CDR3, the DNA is TGTGCCAGCAGCCCACCCGACTCTCCTAGCAATCAGCCCCAGCATTTT.

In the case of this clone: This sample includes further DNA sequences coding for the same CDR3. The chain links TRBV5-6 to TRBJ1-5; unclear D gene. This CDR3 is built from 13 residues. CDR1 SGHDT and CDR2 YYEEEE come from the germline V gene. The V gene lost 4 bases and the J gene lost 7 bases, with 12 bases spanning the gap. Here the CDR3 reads CASSLGLNQPQHF. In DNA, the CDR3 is TGTGCCAGCAGCCTTGGACTGAACCAGCCCCAGCATTTT.

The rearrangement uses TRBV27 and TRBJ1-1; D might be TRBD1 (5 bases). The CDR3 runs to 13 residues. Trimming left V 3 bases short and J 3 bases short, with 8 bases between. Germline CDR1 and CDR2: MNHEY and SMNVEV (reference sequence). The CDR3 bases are TGTGCCAGCAGTTTTTCGGGGGACACTGAAGCTTTCTTT. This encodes CASSFSGDTEAFF.

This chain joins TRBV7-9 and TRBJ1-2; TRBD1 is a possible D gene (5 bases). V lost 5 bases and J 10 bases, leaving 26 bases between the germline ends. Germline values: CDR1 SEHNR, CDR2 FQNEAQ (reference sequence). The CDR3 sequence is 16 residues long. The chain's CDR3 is CASSLITGARGSVYTF. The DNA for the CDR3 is TGTGCCAGCAGCCTCATTACAGGTGCTCGCGGGAGTGTCTACACCTTC. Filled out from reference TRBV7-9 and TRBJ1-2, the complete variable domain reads DTGVSQNPRHKITKRGQNVTFRCDPISEHNRLYWYRQTLGQGPEFLTYFQNEAQLEKSRLLSDRFSAERPKGSFSTLEIQRTEQGDSAMYLCASSLITGARGSVYTFGSGTRLTVV.

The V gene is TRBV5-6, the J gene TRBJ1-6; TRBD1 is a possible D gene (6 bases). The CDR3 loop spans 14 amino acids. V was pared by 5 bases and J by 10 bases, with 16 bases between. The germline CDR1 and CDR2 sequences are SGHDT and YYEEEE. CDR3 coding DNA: TGTGCCAGCAGACCAAGGGCAGGGGCATCACCCCTCCACTTT. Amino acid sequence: CASRPRAGASPLHF.

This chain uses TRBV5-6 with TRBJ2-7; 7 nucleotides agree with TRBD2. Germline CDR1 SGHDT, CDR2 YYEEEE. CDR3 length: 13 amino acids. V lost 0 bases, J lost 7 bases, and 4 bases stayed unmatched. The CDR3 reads CASSLGRGDEQYF. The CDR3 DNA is TGTGCCAGCAGCTTGGGACGGGGGGATGAGCAGTACTTC. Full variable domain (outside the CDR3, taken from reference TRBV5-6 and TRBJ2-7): DAGVTQSPTHLIKTRGQQVTLRCSPKSGHDTVSWYQQALGQGPQFIFQYYEEEERQRGNFPDRFSGHQFPNYSSELNVNALLLGDSALYLCASSLGRGDEQYFGPGTRLTVT.